Following are 13 T cell receptor beta chains from one sample sequenced in a study of T cell responses to AZD1222 COVID-19 vaccine. Assay: immunoSEQ multiplex PCR; the TCRdb copy retains only in-frame clones and omits some. The sample contains more than 100,000 clones, 65% to 90% of which appear only once. Sequenced here: peripheral blood, sampled 28 days after the second dose of the MenACWY control vaccine. These receptors all come from an adult who received the MenACWY meningococcal vaccine as a control.

The J gene is TRBJ1-4, the V gene TRBV5-1, with D tentatively TRBD1 (6 bases). Germline CDR1 SGHRS, CDR2 YFSETQ. The length of the CDR3 is 13 residues. V shed 4 bases and J shed 8 bases, with 12 bases lying between them. CDR3 DNA: TGCGCCAGCAGCCAGGGGATTTCCGAAAAACTGTTTTTT. As protein: CASSQGISEKLFF.

The J gene is TRBJ2-7, the V gene TRBV5-8; perhaps TRBD1 as D (6 bases). The CDR3 is 14 residues long. With 0 bases removed from V and 7 bases from J, the gap between germline ends came to 14 bases. Germline assignment: CDR1 SGHTS and CDR2 YDEGEE. The CDR3 region is CASSLGEGEKEQYF. The CDR3 nucleotides read TGTGCCAGCAGCTTGGGTGAGGGGGAGAAGGAGCAGTACTTC.

The rearrangement links TRBV6-5 to TRBJ2-3; D may match TRBD1 or TRBD2 (5 bases each). Germline CDR1 is MNHEY and CDR2 is SVGAGI. V was clipped by 8 bases and J by 0 bases, with 15 bases between them. This CDR3 spans 15 amino acids. DNA for the CDR3: TGTGCCAGCGGAAGAGGGACGGGCAGCACAGATACGCAGTATTTT. It encodes CASGRGTGSTDTQYF.

V and J are TRBV6-5 and TRBJ1-3; D ambiguous. The V and J ends lost 10 bases and 2 bases respectively, with 15 bases between them. The CDR3 contains 14 residues. Germline lookup yields CDR1 MNHEY and CDR2 SVGAGI. The CDR3 reads CATYTLGAGNTIYF. The CDR3 bases are TGTGCCACCTACACCCTCGGGGCTGGAAACACCATATATTTT.

The table lists this clone with a few counts. The identical CDR3 is also encoded by other nucleotide sequences in the sample. The V gene is TRBV11-3, the J gene TRBJ2-2; D unresolved. The CDR3 runs to 13 residues. Trimming took 5 bases from V and 6 from J, leaving 10 bases between them. The germline V gene has CDR1 SGHNT and CDR2 YENEEA. In DNA form, the CDR3 reads TGTGCCAGCAGCCTCCTAGGCCCCGGGGAGCTGTTTTTT. This translates into CASSLLGPGELFF.

This clone showed up just once. The chain is built from TRBV4-3 and TRBJ1-2; no clear D. There are 16 residues in the CDR3. Germline assignment: CDR1 LGHNA and CDR2 YSLEER. The V gene lost 4 bases and the J gene lost 0 bases, with 15 bases spanning the gap. The CDR3 reads CASSRIKADTNYGYTF. DNA of the CDR3: TGCGCCAGCAGCCGGATCAAGGCAGATACTAACTATGGCTACACCTTC.

This sequence joins TRBV5-6 and TRBJ2-3; D call uncertain. This CDR3 spans 13 amino acids. Trimming cost V 0 bases and J 2 bases, with 4 bases left between them. Germline assignment: CDR1 SGHDT and CDR2 YYEEEE. The CDR3: CASSLVATDTQYF. Written as DNA, the CDR3 is TGTGCCAGCAGCTTGGTGGCCACAGATACGCAGTATTTT.

This clone was recorded a few times. V is TRBV24-1 and J is TRBJ2-7; a possible D gene is TRBD1 (5 bases). The CDR3 is 12 amino acids. Trimming removed 6 bases from V and 4 bases from J, with 9 bases in between. Germline V gene lookup returns CDR1 KGHDR and CDR2 SFDVKD. The CDR3 region is CATSRQRYEQYV. DNA of the CDR3: TGTGCCACCAGTCGACAGCGTTACGAGCAGTACGTC.

With respect to this clone: It is unclear where the CDR3 begins or ends on the DNA, so no DNA is shown, and the CDR3 is as TCRdb lists it. The chain recombines TRBV28 with TRBJ2-7. The germline V gene encodes CDR1 MDHEN and CDR2 SYDVKM. 15 amino acids form the CDR3, both terminal residues included. The CDR3 reads CASSSSSRIDSEQYF.

The chain employs TRBV6-2 or TRBV6-3 and TRBJ1-4; the D gene is possibly TRBD1 (5 bases). Germline loops: CDR1 MNHEY, CDR2 SVGEGT. The V end lost 6 bases, the J end lost 8 bases, and 16 bases lay between the germline ends. This CDR3 comprises 14 residues. This CDR3 reads CASSSRRGREKLFF. CDR3 coding DNA: TGTGCCAGCAGCTCTCGGCGGGGGAGGGAAAAACTGTTTTTT.

This clone was seen a single time. The chain carries TRBV6-2 or TRBV6-3 and TRBJ1-3; unclear D gene. This CDR3 is 13 amino acids long. Trimming cost V 0 bases and J 3 bases, with 3 bases left between them. Germline-derived CDR1 and CDR2 are MNHEY and SVGEGT. The CDR3 coding sequence is TGTGCCAGCAGTTACTCTGATGGAAACACCATATATTTT. Encoded protein: CASSYSDGNTIYF.

The chain joins TRBV3-1 (or the pseudogene TRBV3-2) to TRBJ2-1, with D perhaps TRBD2 (5 bases). Germline V gene sequence: CDR1 LGHDT, CDR2 YNNKEL (reference sequence). The CDR3 is 13 residues long. The V gene lost 10 bases and the J gene lost 8 bases, with 18 bases spanning the gap. The CDR3 region is CATLGVGADEQFF. CDR3 sequence (DNA): TGTGCCACCCTGGGAGTAGGAGCGGATGAGCAGTTCTTC.

CDR3 bases: TGTGCCAGCAGTCGAGTCCCGGGACAGGGGTACGAGCAGTACGTC. Amino acid sequence: CASSRVPGQGYEQYV. The genes are TRBV2 and TRBJ2-7; 10 bases fit TRBD1. The junction had 8 bases not matched to a gene; V was cut back by 5 bases and J by 4 bases. The CDR3 runs to 15 residues. Per germline, CDR1 SNHLY and CDR2 FYNNEI.